This T cell receptor beta chain was captured by sequencing in a study of Graves' ophthalmopathy and Graves' hyperthyroidism. As the template, RNA transcripts were used to amplify TCR beta CDR3 regions. Investigators did first-round RT-PCR with HTBI primers, then second-round multiplex PCR. Each CDR3 protein gets one entry after TCRdb re-called the multiplex PCR reads with MiXCR. Of 150,000 to 200,000 distinct CDR3 sequences detected, 39% appear once; the ten largest clones hold around 8.9%. Source material: peripheral blood. The clonotype was recovered from a man aged 30 to 45 with Graves' ophthalmopathy.

Written as DNA, the CDR3 is TGTGCCAGCAGTTATTGGGGCCTAGCAACCCCTGAGACCCAGTACTTC. Its translation is CASSYWGLATPETQYF. J is TRBJ2-5 and V is TRBV6-5, with D possibly called TRBD1 or TRBD2 (5 bases each). V lost 3 bases to trimming and J lost 5 bases, with 19 bases between them. The V gene's germline CDR1 is MNHEY and CDR2 SVGAGI. CDR3 length equals 16 residues.